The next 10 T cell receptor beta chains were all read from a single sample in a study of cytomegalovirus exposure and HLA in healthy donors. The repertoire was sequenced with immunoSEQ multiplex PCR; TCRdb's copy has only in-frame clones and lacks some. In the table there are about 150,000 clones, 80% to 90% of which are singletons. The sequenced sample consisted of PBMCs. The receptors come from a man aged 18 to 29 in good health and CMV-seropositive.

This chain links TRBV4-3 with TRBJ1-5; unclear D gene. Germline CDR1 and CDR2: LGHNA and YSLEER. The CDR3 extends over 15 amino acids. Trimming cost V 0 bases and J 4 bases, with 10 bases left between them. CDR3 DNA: TGCGCCAGCAGCCAAGATACTGGAGGGAATCAGCCCCAGCATTTT. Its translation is CASSQDTGGNQPQHF.

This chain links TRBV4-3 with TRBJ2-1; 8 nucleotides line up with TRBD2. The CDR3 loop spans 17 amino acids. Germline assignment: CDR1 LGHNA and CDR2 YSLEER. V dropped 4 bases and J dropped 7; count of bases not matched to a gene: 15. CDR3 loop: CASSPTGGLEWRNEQFF. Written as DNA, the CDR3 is TGCGCCAGCAGCCCGACGGGGGGACTAGAATGGAGAAATGAGCAGTTCTTC.

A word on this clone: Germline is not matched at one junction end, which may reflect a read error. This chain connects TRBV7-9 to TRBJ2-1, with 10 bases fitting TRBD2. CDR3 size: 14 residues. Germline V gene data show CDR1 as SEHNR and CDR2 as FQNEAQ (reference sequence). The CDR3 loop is CASSLAGAPKEQFF. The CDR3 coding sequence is TGTGCCAGCAGCCTAGCGGGGGCCCCTAAAGAGCAGTTCTTC.

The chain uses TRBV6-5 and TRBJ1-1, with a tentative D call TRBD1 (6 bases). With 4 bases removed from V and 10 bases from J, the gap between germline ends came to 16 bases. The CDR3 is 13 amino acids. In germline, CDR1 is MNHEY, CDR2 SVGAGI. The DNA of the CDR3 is TGTGCCAGCAGTTCCTCCGGGGGGCGGGGAGCTTTCTTT. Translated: CASSSSGGRGAFF.

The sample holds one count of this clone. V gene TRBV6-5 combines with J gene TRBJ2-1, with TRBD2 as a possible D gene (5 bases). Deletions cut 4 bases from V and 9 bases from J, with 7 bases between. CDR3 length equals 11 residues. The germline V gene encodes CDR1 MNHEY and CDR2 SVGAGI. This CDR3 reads CASSWEFEQFF. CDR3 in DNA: TGTGCCAGCAGTTGGGAGTTTGAGCAGTTCTTC.

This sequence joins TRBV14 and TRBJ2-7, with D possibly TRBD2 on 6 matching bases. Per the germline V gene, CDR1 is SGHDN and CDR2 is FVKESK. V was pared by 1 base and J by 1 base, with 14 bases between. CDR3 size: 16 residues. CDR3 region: CASSQGPGTPSYEQYF. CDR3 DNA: TGTGCCAGCAGCCAAGGACCCGGGACTCCATCCTACGAGCAGTACTTC. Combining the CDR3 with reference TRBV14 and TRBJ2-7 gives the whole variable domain EAGVTQFPSHSVIEKGQTVTLRCDPISGHDNLYWYRRVMGKEIKFLLHFVKESKQDESGMPNNRFLAERTGGTYSTLKVQPAELEDSGVYFCASSQGPGTPSYEQYFGPGTRLTVT.

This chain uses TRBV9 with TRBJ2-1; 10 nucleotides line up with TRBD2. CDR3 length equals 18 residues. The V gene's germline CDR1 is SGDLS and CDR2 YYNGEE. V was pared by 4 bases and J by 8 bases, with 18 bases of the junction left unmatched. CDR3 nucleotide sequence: TGTGCCAGCAGCCCTCGTTCCCCAAAGCGGGAGGGCCGCTATGAGCAGTTCTTC. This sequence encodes CASSPRSPKREGRYEQFF. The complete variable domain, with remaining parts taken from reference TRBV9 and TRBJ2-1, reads DSGVTQTPKHLITATGQRVTLRCSPRSGDLSVYWYQQSLDQGLQFLIQYYNGEERAKGNILERFSAQQFPDLHSELNLSSLELGDSALYFCASSPRSPKREGRYEQFFGPGTRLTVL.

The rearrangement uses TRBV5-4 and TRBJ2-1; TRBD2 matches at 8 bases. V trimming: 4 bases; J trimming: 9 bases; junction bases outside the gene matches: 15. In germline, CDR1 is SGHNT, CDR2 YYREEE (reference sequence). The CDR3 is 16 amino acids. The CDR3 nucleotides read TGTGCCAGCAGCCAGCGGGCGGGGGGCCTGGGGAGTGAGCAGTTCTTC. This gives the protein CASSQRAGGLGSEQFF.

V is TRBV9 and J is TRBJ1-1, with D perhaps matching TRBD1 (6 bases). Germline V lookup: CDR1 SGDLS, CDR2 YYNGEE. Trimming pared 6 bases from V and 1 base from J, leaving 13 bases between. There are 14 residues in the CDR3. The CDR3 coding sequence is TGTGCCAGCACCCGATCGACAGGGAACACTGAAGCTTTCTTT. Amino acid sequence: CASTRSTGNTEAFF.

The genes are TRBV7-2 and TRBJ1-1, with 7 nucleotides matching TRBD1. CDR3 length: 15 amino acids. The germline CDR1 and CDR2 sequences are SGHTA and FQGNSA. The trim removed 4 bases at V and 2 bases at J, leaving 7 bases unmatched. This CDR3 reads CASSSTGQTNTEAFF. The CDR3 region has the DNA TGTGCCAGCAGCTCCACGGGACAGACTAACACTGAAGCTTTCTTT.